Detailed here is one T cell receptor beta chain. The protocol was immunoSEQ multiplex PCR, while the TCRdb copy is restricted to in-frame clones and leaves out a portion. This table has around 450,000 clones, roughly 90% appearing once. The sample is drawn from a study of Ad26.COV2.S vaccination and SARS-CoV-2 variants. Treatment described: around 19 received Ad26.COV2.S at low or high dose, single or two shots; roughly five received placebo; per-sample allocation not given. Repertoires come from day 63 after the first vaccine or placebo injection. The CDR3 spans 17 residues. The V gene end was trimmed by 3 bases and the J gene end by 1 base; junction bases not matched to a gene: 8. In germline, CDR1 is SGHKS, CDR2 YYEKEE (reference sequence).

This chain connects TRBV5-5 to TRBJ2-7; 12 nucleotides align to TRBD1. The clonotype comes from a person aged 18 to 59 who received the Ad26.COV2.S COVID-19 vaccine or a placebo. This specimen was peripheral blood, taken in a trial of Ad26.COV2.S vaccine versus placebo. The CDR3 DNA is TGTGCCAGCAGCTCGGGGACAGGGGGCCTCCGATCCTACGAGCAGTACTTC. Translation: CASSSGTGGLRSYEQYF.